A selection of T cell receptor beta chains follows, all from one sample in a study of T cell responses to AZD1222 COVID-19 vaccine. Here immunoSEQ multiplex PCR was the method, and the copy in TCRdb shows in-frame clones only, minus some. This table holds 65,000 to 95,000 clones, around 84% found once. The sequences come from peripheral blood, collected on day 0 of AZD1222 vaccination. Receptors were obtained from an adult in good health. The conserved cysteine and the conserved F or W are not part of the CDR3 here. Rows give clone size only sometimes, using once, few, many, or a class for an expanded clone.

V	size	CDR3
TRBV29-1	medium-sized	SVERTSGGVSQETQY
TRBV6-1	NA	ASSETWTGGQPQH
TRBV12-3/TRBV12-4	NA	ASSLALGSPLH
TRBV12-3/TRBV12-4	NA	ASVPGQGGGYT
TRBV19	NA	ARPSGGVTQTGSYEQY
TRBV30	NA	AWSPPGQGRAAF
TRBV4-1	NA	ASSQDRTGGSNQPQH
TRBV7-9	few	ASSLSGTYEQY
TRBV18	NA	ASSPLRSTDTQY
TRBV5-1	once	ASSLQGDYGYT